This T cell receptor beta chain is from a study of cytomegalovirus exposure and HLA in healthy donors. General study results and limits: There were 150 to 200 TCR beta chains listed as cytomegalovirus-associated. According to reports, the classifier identified cytomegalovirus status with high specificity and sensitivity.

As concerns this clone: The antigen is not known.

Profiled with immunoSEQ multiplex PCR; TCRdb holds only in-frame clones, not every one. The sample has 220,000 or so clones, approximately 80% seen once. The source is a woman between 25 and 40 years old in good health and CMV-seropositive. Input material: PBMCs.

CDR3 in DNA: TGCGCCAGCAGCTTGCTGGACGGGGACGAGCAGTACTTC. Protein sequence: CASSLLDGDEQYF. This rearrangement joins TRBV5-1 to TRBJ2-7; possibly TRBD2 for D (5 bases). Germline V gene lookup returns CDR1 SGHRS and CDR2 YFSETQ. CDR3 length equals 13 residues. V lost 1 base, J lost 5 bases, and 10 bases lay in between.